This TCR beta chain comes out of a study of blood T cells in healthy people across ages. A minimum of 6 micrograms of total RNA was extracted per sample. Primers used in a second PCR of about 6 to 11 cycles were a sample-barcoded 5' primer and a J-beta primer mix. One entry per CDR3 protein results from TCRdb running MiXCR on the 5' RACE reads. Among roughly 2 million distinct CDR3 sequences listed, around 48% were seen once. This CDR3 has 15 amino acids. Between the trimmed V and J ends, which lost 3 bases and 0 bases, there was a span of 11 bases. Germline assignment: CDR1 DFQATT and CDR2 SNEGSKA (reference sequence). Study-wide results and limits: Older age went with lower TCR beta diversity per million T cells, in a roughly linear way. Diversity estimates from one million T cells were considered underestimates. Fewer expanded clones and more diversity marked long-lived versus aged donors.

Note on this clonotype: The antigen remains unidentified.

The sample was blood. The genes are TRBV20-1 and TRBJ1-4, with D hard to call. This clonotype originated in a woman in her 40s in good health. CDR3 sequence: CSARNSPATNEKLFF. The CDR3 bases are TGCAGTGCTAGGAACAGCCCTGCAACTAATGAAAAACTGTTTTTT.